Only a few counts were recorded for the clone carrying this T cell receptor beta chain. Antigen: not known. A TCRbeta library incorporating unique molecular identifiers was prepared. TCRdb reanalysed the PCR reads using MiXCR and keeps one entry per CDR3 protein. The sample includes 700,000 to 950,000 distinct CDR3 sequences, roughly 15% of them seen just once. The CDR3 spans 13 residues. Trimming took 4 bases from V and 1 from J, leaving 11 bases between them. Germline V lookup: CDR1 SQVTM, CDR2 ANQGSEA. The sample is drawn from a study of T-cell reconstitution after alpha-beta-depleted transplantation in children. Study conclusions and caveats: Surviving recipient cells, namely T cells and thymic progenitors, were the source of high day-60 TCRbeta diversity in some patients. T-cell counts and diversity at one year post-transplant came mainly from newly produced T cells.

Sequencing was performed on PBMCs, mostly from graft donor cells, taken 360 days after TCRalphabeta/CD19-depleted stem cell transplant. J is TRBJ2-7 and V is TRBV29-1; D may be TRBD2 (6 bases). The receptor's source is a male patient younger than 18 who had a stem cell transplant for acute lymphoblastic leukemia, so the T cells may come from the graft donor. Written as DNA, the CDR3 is TGCAGCGTTGGTGGGGGGTGGTCCTACGAGCAGTACTTC. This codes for CSVGGGWSYEQYF.